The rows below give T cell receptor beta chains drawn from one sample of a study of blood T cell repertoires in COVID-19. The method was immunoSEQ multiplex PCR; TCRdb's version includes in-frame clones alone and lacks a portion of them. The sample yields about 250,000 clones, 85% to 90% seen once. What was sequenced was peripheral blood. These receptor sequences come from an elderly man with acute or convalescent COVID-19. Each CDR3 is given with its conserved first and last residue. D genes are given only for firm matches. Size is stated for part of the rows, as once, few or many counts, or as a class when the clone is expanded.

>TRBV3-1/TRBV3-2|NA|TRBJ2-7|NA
CASSQRGQPGYSSYEQYF
TGTGCCAGCAGCCAAAGGGGTCAGCCTGGATACAGCTCCTACGAGCAGTACTTC
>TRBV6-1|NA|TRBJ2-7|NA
CASSEQREWNEQYF
TGTGCCAGCAGTGAACAAAGGGAGTGGAACGAGCAGTACTTC
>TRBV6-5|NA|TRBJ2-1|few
CASSSSGNEQFF
TGTGCCAGCAGTTCCTCCGGGAATGAGCAGTTCTTC
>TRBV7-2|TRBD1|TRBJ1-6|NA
CASSPGQGDFSYNSPLHF
TGTGCCAGCAGCCCTGGACAGGGCGACTTCTCCTATAATTCACCCCTCCACTTT
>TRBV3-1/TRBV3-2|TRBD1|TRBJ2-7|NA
CASSQQGASYEQYF
TGTGCCAGCAGCCAACAGGGGGCGAGCTACGAGCAGTACTTC
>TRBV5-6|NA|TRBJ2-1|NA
CASSFRQVSNEQFF
TGTGCCAGCAGCTTTAGACAGGTTTCCAATGAGCAGTTCTTC
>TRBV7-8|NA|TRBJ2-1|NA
CASSFKEPLSPNEQFF
TGTGCCAGCAGCTTTAAAGAACCTTTAAGCCCCAATGAGCAGTTCTTC
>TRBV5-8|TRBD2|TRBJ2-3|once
CASSLGTSGTTDTQYF
TGTGCCAGCAGCTTGGGGACTAGCGGGACTACAGATACGCAGTATTTT
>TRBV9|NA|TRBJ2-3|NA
CASSVGRGASDTQYF
TGTGCCAGCAGCGTAGGTCGGGGGGCGTCAGATACGCAGTATTTT
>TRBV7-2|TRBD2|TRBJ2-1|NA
CASSQHGRPFYNEQFF
TGTGCCAGCAGCCAACACGGGAGGCCCTTCTACAATGAGCAGTTCTTC
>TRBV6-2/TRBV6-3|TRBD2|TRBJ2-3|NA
CASSRGLAGGRTDTQYF
TGTGCCAGCAGCAGGGGACTAGCGGGAGGGAGGACAGATACGCAGTATTTT
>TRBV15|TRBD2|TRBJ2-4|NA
CATSREGGYKNIQYF
TGTGCCACCAGCAGAGAGGGGGGGTACAAAAACATTCAGTACTTC
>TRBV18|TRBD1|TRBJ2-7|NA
CASSINRQGITNEQYF
TGTGCCAGCTCAATAAATCGACAGGGGATAACCAACGAGCAGTACTTC
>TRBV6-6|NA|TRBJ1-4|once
CASRTRTATNEKLFF
TGTGCCAGCAGGACCCGGACAGCAACTAATGAAAAACTGTTTTTT
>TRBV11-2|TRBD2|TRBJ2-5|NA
CASSFSGRAPETQYF
TGTGCCAGCAGCTTTAGCGGGAGGGCCCCAGAGACCCAGTACTTC
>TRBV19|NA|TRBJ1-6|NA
CASSIMLRVVDSPLHF
TGTGCCAGTAGTATAATGCTGAGGGTCGTGGATTCACCCCTCCACTTT
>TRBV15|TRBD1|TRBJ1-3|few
CATSRDRGPGNTIYF
TGTGCCACCAGCAGAGATAGGGGGCCTGGAAACACCATATATTTT
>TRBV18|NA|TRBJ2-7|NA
CASSPSRDEQYF
TGTGCCAGCTCACCGTCCCGAGACGAGCAGTACTTC
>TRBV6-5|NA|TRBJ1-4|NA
CASKTFRTEKLFF
TGTGCCAGCAAGACATTCCGCACTGAAAAACTGTTTTTT
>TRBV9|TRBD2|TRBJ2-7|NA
CASSVGGGRSSYEQYF
TGTGCCAGCAGCGTAGGGGGCGGGAGGAGCTCCTACGAGCAGTACTTC
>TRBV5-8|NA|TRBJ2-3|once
CASSLGSGTTDTQYF
TGTGCCAGCAGCTTGGGGTCAGGGACAACAGATACGCAGTATTTT
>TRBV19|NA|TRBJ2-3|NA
CASSTGQTTDTQYF
TGTGCCAGTAGTACGGGACAAACCACAGATACGCAGTATTTT
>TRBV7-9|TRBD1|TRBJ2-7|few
CASSSSRQGSSYEQYF
TGTGCCAGCAGCTCCTCAAGACAGGGGAGCTCCTACGAGCAGTACTTC
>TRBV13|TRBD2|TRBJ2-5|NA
CASSSQGSGVLETQYF
TGTGCCAGCAGCTCCCAAGGGAGCGGGGTACTTGAGACCCAGTACTTC
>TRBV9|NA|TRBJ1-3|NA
CASSVGPDRLGNTIYF
TGTGCCAGCAGCGTAGGACCCGACAGACTTGGAAACACCATATATTTT
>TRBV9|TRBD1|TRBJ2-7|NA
CASSLADRVGEQYF
TGTGCCAGCAGCCTCGCGGACAGGGTCGGGGAGCAGTACTTC
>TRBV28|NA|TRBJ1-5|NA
CASILSAGPNQPQHF
TGTGCCAGCATCCTTTCGGCAGGGCCCAATCAGCCCCAGCATTTT
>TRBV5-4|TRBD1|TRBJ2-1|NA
CASSSGTGINEQFF
TGTGCCAGCAGCTCCGGGACAGGGATCAATGAGCAGTTCTTC
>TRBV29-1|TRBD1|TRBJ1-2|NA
CSVEEFRGTDGYTF
TGCAGCGTTGAAGAGTTCAGGGGGACGGATGGCTACACCTTC
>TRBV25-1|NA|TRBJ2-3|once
CASGHNVDTQYF
TGTGCCTCGGGTCACAATGTGGATACGCAGTATTTT
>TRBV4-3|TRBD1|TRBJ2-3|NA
CASSRTTGQLTDTQYF
TGCGCCAGCAGCCGAACGACGGGACAGCTGACAGATACGCAGTATTTT
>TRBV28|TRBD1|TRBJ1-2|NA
CASSSGGQNYGYTF
TGTGCCAGCAGTTCAGGGGGACAGAACTATGGCTACACCTTC
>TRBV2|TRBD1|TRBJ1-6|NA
CASSDRGRGNSPLHF
TGTGCCAGCAGCGACAGGGGGCGGGGTAATTCACCCCTCCACTTT
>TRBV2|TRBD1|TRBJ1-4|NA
CASRGQGWEKLFF
TGTGCCAGCAGGGGACAGGGTTGGGAAAAACTGTTTTTT
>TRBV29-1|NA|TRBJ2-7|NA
CSVGRGGRVHEQYF
TGCAGCGTAGGCCGAGGGGGAAGGGTACACGAGCAGTACTTC
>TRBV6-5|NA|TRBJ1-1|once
CASTEGLWVNTEAFF
TGTGCCAGCACCGAGGGCCTTTGGGTGAACACTGAAGCTTTCTTT
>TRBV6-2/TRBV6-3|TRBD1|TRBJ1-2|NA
CASSRDSFGTATF
TGTGCCAGCAGCCGAGATTCGTTTGGGACAGCCACCTTC
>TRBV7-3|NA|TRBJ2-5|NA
CASSLLPRGLQETQYF
TGTGCCAGCAGCTTACTACCCCGGGGGTTACAAGAGACCCAGTACTTC
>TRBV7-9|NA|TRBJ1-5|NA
CASSIQGSQPQHF
TGTGCCAGCAGCATTCAGGGTAGTCAGCCCCAGCATTTT
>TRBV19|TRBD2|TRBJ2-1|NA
CASSPGLAGAYNEQFF
TGTGCCAGTAGCCCGGGGCTAGCGGGAGCCTACAATGAGCAGTTCTTC
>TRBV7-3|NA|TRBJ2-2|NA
CASSLTTTGELFF
TGTGCCAGCAGCTTGACTACAACCGGGGAGCTGTTTTTT
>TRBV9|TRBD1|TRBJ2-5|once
CASSNGQGRSLETQYF
TGTGCCAGCAGCAATGGACAGGGCCGATCGTTGGAGACCCAGTACTTC
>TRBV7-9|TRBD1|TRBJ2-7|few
CASSSLLYTSGGSSYEQYF
TGTGCCAGCAGCTCGCTACTATATACTTCAGGGGGCAGTTCCTACGAGCAGTACTTC
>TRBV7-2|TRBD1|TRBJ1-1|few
CASSLDRGGTEAFF
TGTGCCAGCAGCTTAGACAGGGGGGGCACTGAAGCTTTCTTT
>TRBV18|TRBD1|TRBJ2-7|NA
CASSQATTGQGTPYEQYF
TGTGCCAGCTCACAGGCTACCACGGGACAGGGGACCCCCTACGAGCAGTACTTC
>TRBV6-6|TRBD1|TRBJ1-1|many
CASNRGPDAEAFF
TGTGCCTCTAACAGGGGACCCGACGCTGAAGCTTTCTTT
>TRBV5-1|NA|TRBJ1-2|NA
CASSPGTPSIGYTF
TGCGCCAGCAGCCCCGGGACTCCCTCCATTGGCTACACCTTC
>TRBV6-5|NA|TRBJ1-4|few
CASSYSGQFNEKLFF
TGTGCCAGCAGTTACTCTGGTCAGTTCAATGAAAAACTGTTTTTT
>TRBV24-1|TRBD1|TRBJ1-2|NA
CATSDGRGRGYGYTF
TGTGCCACCAGTGATGGAAGGGGGCGCGGCTATGGCTACACCTTC
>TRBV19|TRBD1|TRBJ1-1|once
CASSNRQGQNTEAFF
TGTGCCAGTAGTAACCGACAGGGGCAGAACACTGAAGCTTTCTTT